The subject of this entry is one T cell receptor beta chain. What it binds is unknown. The sample is drawn from a study of cytomegalovirus exposure and HLA in healthy donors. Study at large: Previous work identified roughly 120 million unique TCR beta sequences from roughly 170 million T cells.

Germline CDR1 is SGHNT and CDR2 is YYREEE (reference sequence). The CDR3 length is 15 residues. Trimming took 4 bases from V and 8 from J; bases not matched to a gene: 9. The PCR contained 60 Vbeta and 13 Jbeta primers. In the study's own analysis: A later analysis tallied 80 million or so unique TCR beta chains, about 12 million of them shared. Some clones are missing from TCRdb's copy, which holds only in-frame ones; the method was immunoSEQ multiplex PCR. V and J calls and clone size come straight from that table; D and trimming were deduced from the DNA. Of about 130,000 clones in the sample, under 90% were seen once. General study findings and limits: The authors later found HLA-associated TCR beta chains more clonally expanded than equally common others. TCR beta sequences reportedly predicted most subjects' HLA-A and HLA-B alleles accurately.

Input material: PBMCs. The source of this sequence is a woman between 40 and 55 years old in good health and CMV-seronegative. The genes are TRBV5-4 and TRBJ1-4; 9 nucleotides match TRBD1. The CDR3 DNA reads TGTGCCAGCAGCGAGCGGACAGGGGAAAGAGAAAAACTGTTTTTT. Translating gives CASSERTGEREKLFF.